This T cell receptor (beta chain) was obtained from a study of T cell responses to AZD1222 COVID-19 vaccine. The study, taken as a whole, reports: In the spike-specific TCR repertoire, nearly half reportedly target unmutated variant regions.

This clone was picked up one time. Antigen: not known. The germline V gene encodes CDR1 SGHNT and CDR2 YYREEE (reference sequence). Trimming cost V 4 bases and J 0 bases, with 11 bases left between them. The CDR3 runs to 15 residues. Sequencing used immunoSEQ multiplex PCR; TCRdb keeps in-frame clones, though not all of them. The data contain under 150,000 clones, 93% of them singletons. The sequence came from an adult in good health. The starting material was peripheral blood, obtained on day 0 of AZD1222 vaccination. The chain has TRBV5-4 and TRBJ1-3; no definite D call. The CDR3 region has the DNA TGTGCCAGCAGCACCCCGACTTACTCTGGAAACACCATATATTTT. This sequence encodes CASSTPTYSGNTIYF. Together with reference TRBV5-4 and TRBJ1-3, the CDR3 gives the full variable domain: ETGVTQSPTHLIKTRGQQVTLRCSSQSGHNTVSWYQQALGQGPQFIFQYYREEENGRGNFPPRFSGLQFPNYSSELNVNALELDDSALYLCASSTPTYSGNTIYFGEGSWLTVV.